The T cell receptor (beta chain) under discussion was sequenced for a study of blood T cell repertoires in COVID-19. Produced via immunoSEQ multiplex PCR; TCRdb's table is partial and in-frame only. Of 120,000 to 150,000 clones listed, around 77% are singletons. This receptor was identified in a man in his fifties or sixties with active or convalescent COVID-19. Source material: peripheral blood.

For the CDR3, the DNA is TGTGCCAGCTCACGAAGGGGATCTGGAAACACCATATATTTT. It codes for CASSRRGSGNTIYF. The rearrangement joins TRBV9 to TRBJ1-3; D possibly corresponds to TRBD1 (5 bases). The CDR3 has 14 residues. Germline V gene data show CDR1 as SGDLS and CDR2 as YYNGEE. Trimming removed 7 bases at V and 1 base at J, with 12 bases between.